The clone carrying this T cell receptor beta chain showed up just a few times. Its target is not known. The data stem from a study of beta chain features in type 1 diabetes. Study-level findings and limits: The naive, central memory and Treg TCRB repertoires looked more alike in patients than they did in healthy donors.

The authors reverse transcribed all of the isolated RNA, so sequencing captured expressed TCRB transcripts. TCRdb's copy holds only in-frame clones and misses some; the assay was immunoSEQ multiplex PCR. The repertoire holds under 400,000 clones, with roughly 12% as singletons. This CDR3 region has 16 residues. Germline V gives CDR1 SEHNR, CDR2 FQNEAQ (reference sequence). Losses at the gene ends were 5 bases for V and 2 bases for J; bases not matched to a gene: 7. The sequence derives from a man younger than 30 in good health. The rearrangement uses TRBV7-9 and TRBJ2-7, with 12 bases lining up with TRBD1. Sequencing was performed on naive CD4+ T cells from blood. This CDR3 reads CASSQWWDRGPYEQYF. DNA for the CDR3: TGTGCCAGCAGCCAGTGGTGGGACAGGGGGCCCTACGAGCAGTACTTC.